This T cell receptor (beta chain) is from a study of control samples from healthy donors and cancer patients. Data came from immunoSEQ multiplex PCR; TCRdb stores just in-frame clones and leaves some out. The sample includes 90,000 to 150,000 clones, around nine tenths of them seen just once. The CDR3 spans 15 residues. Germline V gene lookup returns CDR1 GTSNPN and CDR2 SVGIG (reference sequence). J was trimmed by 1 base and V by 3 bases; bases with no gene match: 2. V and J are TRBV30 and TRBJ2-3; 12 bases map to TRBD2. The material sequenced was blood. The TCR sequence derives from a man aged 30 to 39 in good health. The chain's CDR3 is CAWRLAGGGTDTQYF. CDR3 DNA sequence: TGTGCCTGGAGGCTAGCGGGGGGGGGCACAGATACGCAGTATTTT.